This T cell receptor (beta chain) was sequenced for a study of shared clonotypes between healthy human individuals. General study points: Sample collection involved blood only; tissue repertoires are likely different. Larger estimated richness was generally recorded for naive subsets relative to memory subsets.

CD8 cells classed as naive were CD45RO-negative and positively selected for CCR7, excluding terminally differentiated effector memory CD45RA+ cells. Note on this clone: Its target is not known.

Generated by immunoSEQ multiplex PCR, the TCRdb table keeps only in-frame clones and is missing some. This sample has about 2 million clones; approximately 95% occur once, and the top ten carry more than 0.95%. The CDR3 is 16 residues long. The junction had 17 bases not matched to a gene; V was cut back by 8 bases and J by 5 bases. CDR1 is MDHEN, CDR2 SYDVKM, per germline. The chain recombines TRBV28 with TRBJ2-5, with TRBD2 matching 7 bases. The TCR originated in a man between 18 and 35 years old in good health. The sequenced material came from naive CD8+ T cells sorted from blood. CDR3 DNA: TGTGCCAGCGTCCATCTGCCGGGAGCGGGGAGGGAGACCCAGTACTTC. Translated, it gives CASVHLPGAGRETQYF.